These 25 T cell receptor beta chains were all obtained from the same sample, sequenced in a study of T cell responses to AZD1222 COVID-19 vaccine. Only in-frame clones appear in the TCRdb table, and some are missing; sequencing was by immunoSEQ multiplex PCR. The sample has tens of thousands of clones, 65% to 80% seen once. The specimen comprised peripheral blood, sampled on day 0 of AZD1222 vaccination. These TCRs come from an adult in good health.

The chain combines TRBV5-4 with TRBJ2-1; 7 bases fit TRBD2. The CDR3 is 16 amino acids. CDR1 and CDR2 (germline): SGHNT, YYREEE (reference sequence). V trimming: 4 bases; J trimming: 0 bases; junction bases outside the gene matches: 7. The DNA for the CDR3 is TGTGCCAGCAGCCCTACTAGCGCCAGCTCCTACAATGAGCAGTTCTTC. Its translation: CASSPTSASSYNEQFF. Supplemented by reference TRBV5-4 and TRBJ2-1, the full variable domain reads ETGVTQSPTHLIKTRGQQVTLRCSSQSGHNTVSWYQQALGQGPQFIFQYYREEENGRGNFPPRFSGLQFPNYSSELNVNALELDDSALYLCASSPTSASSYNEQFFGPGTRLTVL.

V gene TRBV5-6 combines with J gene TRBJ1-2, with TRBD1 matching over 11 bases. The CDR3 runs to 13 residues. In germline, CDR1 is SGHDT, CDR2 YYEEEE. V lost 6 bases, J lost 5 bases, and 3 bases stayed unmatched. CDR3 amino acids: CASMDRGPYGYTF. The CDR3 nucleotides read TGTGCCAGCATGGACAGGGGGCCGTATGGCTACACCTTC.

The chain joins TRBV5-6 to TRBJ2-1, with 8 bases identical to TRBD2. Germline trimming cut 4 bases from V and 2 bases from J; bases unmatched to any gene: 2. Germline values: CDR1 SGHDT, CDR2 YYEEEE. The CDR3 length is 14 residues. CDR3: CASSGTRTYNEQFF. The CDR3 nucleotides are TGTGCCAGCAGCGGGACTAGAACCTACAATGAGCAGTTCTTC.

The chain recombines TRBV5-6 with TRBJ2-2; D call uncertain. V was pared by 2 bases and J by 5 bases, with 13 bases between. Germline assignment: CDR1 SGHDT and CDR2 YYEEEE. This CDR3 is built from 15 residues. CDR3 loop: CASSLKGRGTGELFF. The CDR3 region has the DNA TGTGCCAGCAGCTTAAAGGGTCGTGGGACCGGGGAGCTGTTTTTT.

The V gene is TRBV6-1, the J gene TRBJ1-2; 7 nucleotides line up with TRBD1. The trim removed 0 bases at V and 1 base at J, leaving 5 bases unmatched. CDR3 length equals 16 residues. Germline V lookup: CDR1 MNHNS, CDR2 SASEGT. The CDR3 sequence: CASSEAVGTVNYGYTF. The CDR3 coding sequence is TGTGCCAGCAGTGAAGCCGTCGGGACAGTTAACTATGGCTACACCTTC.

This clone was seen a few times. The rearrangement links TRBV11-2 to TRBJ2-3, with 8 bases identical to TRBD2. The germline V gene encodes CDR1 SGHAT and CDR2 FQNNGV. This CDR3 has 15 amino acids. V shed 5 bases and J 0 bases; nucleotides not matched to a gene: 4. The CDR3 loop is CASSLAGPSTDTQYF. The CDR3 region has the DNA TGTGCCAGCAGCCTAGCGGGCCCCAGCACAGATACGCAGTATTTT.

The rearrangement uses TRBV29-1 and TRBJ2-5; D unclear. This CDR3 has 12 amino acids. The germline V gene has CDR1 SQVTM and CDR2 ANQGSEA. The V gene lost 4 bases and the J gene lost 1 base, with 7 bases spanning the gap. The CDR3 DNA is TGCAGCGTTGGGCTCGGCCAAGAGACCCAGTACTTC. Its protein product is CSVGLGQETQYF.

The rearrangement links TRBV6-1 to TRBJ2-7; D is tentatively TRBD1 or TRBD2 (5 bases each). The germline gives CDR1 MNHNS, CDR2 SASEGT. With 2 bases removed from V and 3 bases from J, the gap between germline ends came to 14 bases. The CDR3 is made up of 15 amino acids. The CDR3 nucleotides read TGTGCCAGCAGTGAAAAGGGGCTAGCTTTCTACGAGCAGTACGTC. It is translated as CASSEKGLAFYEQYV.

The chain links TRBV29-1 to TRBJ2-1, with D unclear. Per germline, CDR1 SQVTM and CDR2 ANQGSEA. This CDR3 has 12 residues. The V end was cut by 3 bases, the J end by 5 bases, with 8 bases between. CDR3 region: CSVDKNNNEQFF. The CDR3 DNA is TGCAGCGTTGATAAAAACAACAATGAGCAGTTCTTC.

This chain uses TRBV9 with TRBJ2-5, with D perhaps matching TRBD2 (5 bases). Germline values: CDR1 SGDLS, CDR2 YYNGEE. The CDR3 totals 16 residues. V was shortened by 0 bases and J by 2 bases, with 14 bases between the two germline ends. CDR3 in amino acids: CASSVGNGLGQETQYF. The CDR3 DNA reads TGTGCCAGCAGCGTAGGGAACGGACTGGGACAAGAGACCCAGTACTTC.

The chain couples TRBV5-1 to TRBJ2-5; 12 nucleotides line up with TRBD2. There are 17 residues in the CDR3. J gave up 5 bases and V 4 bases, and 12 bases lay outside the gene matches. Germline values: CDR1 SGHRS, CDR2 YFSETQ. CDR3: CASSSGLAGIITETQYF. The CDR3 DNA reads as TGCGCCAGCAGCAGCGGACTAGCGGGGATAATAACGGAGACCCAGTACTTC.

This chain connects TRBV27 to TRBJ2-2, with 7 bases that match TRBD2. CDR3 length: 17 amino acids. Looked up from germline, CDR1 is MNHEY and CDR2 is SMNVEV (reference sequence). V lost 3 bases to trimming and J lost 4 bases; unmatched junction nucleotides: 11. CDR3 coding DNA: TGTGCCAGCAGTTTTTCAGGCACCCCGGGAGGCACCGGGGAGCTGTTTTTT. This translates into CASSFSGTPGGTGELFF.

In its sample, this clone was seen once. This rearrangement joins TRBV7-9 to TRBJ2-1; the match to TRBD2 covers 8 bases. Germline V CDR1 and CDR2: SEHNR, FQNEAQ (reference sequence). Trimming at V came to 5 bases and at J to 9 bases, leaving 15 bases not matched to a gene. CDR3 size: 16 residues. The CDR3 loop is CASSTLGSGRIGEQFF. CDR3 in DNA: TGTGCCAGCAGCACCCTAGGCAGCGGGAGAATCGGTGAGCAGTTCTTC. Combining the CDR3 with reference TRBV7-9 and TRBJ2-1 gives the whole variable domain DTGVSQNPRHKITKRGQNVTFRCDPISEHNRLYWYRQTLGQGPEFLTYFQNEAQLEKSRLLSDRFSAERPKGSFSTLEIQRTEQGDSAMYLCASSTLGSGRIGEQFFGPGTRLTVL.

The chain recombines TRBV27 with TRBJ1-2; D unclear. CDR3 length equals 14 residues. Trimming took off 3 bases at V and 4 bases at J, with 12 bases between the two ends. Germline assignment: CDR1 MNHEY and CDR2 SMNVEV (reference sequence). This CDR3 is CASSFRAPVYGYTF. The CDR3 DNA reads TGTGCCAGCAGTTTCAGAGCTCCGGTCTATGGCTACACCTTC.

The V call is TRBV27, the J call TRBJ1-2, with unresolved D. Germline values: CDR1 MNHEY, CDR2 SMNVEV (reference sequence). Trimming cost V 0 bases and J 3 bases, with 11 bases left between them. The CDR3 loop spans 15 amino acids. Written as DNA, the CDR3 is TGTGCCAGCAGTTTATCTTTTATTCAGGACTATGGCTACACCTTC. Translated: CASSLSFIQDYGYTF.

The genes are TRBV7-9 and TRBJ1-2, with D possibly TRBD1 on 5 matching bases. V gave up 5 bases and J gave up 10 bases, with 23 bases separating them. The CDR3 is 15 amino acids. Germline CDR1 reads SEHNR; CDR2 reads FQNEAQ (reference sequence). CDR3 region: CASSPLRLDSIIYTF. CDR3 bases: TGTGCCAGCAGCCCCCTCCGTCTTGACAGTATAATCTACACCTTC.

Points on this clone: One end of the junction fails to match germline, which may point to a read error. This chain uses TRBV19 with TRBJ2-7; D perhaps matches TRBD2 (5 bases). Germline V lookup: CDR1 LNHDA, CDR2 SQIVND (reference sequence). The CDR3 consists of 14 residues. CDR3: CASSISDSSDEQYF. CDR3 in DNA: TGTGCCAGTAGTATATCGGACTCCTCCGACGAGCAGTACTTC.

CDR3 amino acids: CASRWSFDRLTDTQYF. CDR3 DNA: TGCGCCAGCAGATGGAGTTTTGACAGGCTTACAGATACGCAGTATTTT. The V call is TRBV5-1, the J call TRBJ2-3, with a weak D call TRBD1 (6 bases). Trimming removed 5 bases at V and 3 bases at J, with 19 bases between. The germline V gene encodes CDR1 SGHRS and CDR2 YFSETQ. The CDR3 runs to 16 residues. Supplemented by reference TRBV5-1 and TRBJ2-3, the full variable domain reads KAGVTQTPRYLIKTRGQQVTLSCSPISGHRSVSWYQQTPGQGLQFLFEYFSETQRNKGNFPGRFSGRQFSNSRSEMNVSTLELGDSALYLCASRWSFDRLTDTQYFGPGTRLTVL.

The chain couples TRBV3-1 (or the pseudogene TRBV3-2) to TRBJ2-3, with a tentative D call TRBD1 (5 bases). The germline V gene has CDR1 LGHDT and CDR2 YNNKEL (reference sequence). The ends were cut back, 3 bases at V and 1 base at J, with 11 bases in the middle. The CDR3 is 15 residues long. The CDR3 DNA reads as TGTGCCAGCAGCCAGAGGCTAGGGGGCACAGATACGCAGTATTTT. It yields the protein CASSQRLGGTDTQYF.

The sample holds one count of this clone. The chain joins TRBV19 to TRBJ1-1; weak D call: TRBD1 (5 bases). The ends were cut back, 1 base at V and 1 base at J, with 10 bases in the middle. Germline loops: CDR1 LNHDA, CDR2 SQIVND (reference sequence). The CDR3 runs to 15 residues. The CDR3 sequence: CASSIVGTGNTEAFF. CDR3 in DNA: TGTGCCAGTAGTATAGTGGGAACAGGGAACACTGAAGCTTTCTTT.

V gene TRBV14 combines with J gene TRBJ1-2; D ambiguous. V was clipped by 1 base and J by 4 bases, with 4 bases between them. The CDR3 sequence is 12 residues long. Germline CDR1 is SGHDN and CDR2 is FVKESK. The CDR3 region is CASSQGGYGYTF. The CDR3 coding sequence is TGTGCCAGCAGCCAAGGCGGCTATGGCTACACCTTC. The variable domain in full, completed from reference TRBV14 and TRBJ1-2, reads EAGVTQFPSHSVIEKGQTVTLRCDPISGHDNLYWYRRVMGKEIKFLLHFVKESKQDESGMPNNRFLAERTGGTYSTLKVQPAELEDSGVYFCASSQGGYGYTFGSGTRLTVV.

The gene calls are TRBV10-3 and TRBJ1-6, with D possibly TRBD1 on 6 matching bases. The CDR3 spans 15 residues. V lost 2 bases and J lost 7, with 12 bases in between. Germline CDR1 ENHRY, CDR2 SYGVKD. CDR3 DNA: TGTGCCATCAGTGAGCGAGTAGGGGGGAATTCACCCCTCCACTTT. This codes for CAISERVGGNSPLHF.

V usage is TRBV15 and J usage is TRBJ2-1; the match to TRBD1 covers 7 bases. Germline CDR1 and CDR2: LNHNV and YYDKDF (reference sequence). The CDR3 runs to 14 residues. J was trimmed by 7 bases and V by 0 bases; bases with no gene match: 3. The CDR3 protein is CATSREQGRNEQFF. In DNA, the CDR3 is TGTGCCACCAGCAGAGAACAGGGGAGAAATGAGCAGTTCTTC.

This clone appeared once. The CDR3 here is CASSLDGTGTYEQYV. CDR3 coding DNA: TGCGCCAGCAGCTTGGATGGGACAGGGACCTACGAGCAGTACGTC. The rearrangement joins TRBV5-1 to TRBJ2-7; TRBD1 matches at 9 bases. The CDR3 totals 15 residues. The J segment lost 2 bases and the V segment lost 0 bases, leaving 3 bases of the junction unmatched. Germline values: CDR1 SGHRS, CDR2 YFSETQ.

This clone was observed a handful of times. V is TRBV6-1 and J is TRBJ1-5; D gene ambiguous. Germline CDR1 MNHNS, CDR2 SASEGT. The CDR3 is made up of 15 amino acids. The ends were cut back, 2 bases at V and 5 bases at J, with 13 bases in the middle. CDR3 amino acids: CASSEKKGNHQPQHF. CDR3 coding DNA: TGTGCCAGCAGTGAAAAGAAAGGGAATCATCAGCCCCAGCATTTT.